A selection of T cell receptor beta chains follows, all from one sample in a study of beta chain features in type 1 diabetes. Some clones are missing from TCRdb's copy, which holds only in-frame ones; the method was immunoSEQ multiplex PCR. In the table there are 900,000 or so clones, 17% of which are singletons. Source material: naive CD4+ T cells from blood. The receptors were sampled from a woman younger than 35 in good health. Each CDR3 is given with its conserved first and last residue. D genes are given only for firm matches. Where a row states a size, it is once, few, many or the class of an expanded clone; other rows omit it.

clone_size: few; d_call: .; j_call: TRBJ2-5; v_call: TRBV7-2; cdr3_nt: TGTGCCAGCAGTTTCCAGGGTTCCCAAGAGACCCAGTACTTC; cdr3_aa: CASSFQGSQETQYF
clone_size: few; d_call: TRBD2; j_call: TRBJ2-7; v_call: TRBV29-1; cdr3_nt: TGCAGCGTCACCCAGAGCGGGGGCTACGAGCAGTACTTC; cdr3_aa: CSVTQSGGYEQYF
clone_size: .; d_call: .; j_call: TRBJ1-2; v_call: TRBV5-4; cdr3_nt: TGTGCCAGCAGCTTAAGCAGGTGGGAAGGTGGCTACACCTTC; cdr3_aa: CASSLSRWEGGYTF
clone_size: .; d_call: .; j_call: TRBJ2-1; v_call: TRBV27; cdr3_nt: TGTGCCAGCAGTTTATATGCAGGGGCTGGCGGGAGACGAAATGAGCAGTTCTTC; cdr3_aa: CASSLYAGAGGRRNEQFF
clone_size: .; d_call: TRBD1; j_call: TRBJ2-7; v_call: TRBV29-1; cdr3_nt: TGCAGCGTTGAACGGCAGGGGGCCTACGAGCAGTACTTC; cdr3_aa: CSVERQGAYEQYF
clone_size: .; d_call: .; j_call: TRBJ2-1; v_call: TRBV10-3; cdr3_nt: TGTGCCATCAGTGAGTCGAGGCTAGCGAATGAGCAGTTCTTC; cdr3_aa: CAISESRLANEQFF
clone_size: few; d_call: TRBD2; j_call: TRBJ2-3; v_call: TRBV28; cdr3_nt: TGTGCCAGCAGTTTCCCACCCAGCGGGAGTATCGGGTTAGCGAGCACAGATACGCAGTATTTT; cdr3_aa: CASSFPPSGSIGLASTDTQYF
clone_size: .; d_call: TRBD2; j_call: TRBJ2-2; v_call: TRBV5-1; cdr3_nt: TGCGCCAGCAGGTTCGGCGGGAGGGCCCTCAACACCGGGGAGCTGTTTTTT; cdr3_aa: CASRFGGRALNTGELFF
clone_size: .; d_call: .; j_call: TRBJ1-1; v_call: TRBV28; cdr3_nt: TGTGCCAGCAGTCCCACGGGGACTGAAGCTTTCTTT; cdr3_aa: CASSPTGTEAFF
clone_size: .; d_call: .; j_call: TRBJ2-5; v_call: TRBV2; cdr3_nt: TGTGCCAGCAGTGGGTCAGCCTCCCAAGAGACCCAGTACTTC; cdr3_aa: CASSGSASQETQYF
clone_size: few; d_call: .; j_call: TRBJ2-1; v_call: TRBV7-6; cdr3_nt: TGTGCCAGCAGCAGCAGGGTTGAAGTCTACAATGAGCAGTTCTTC; cdr3_aa: CASSSRVEVYNEQFF
clone_size: few; d_call: .; j_call: TRBJ2-1; v_call: TRBV7-2; cdr3_nt: TGTGCCAGCAGCTTAGTAGCTGGGCGCTTGGGGGACTACAATGAGCAGTTCTTC; cdr3_aa: CASSLVAGRLGDYNEQFF
clone_size: .; d_call: .; j_call: TRBJ2-7; v_call: TRBV10-3; cdr3_nt: TGTGCCATCAGTGAAGACTACGAGCAGTACTTC; cdr3_aa: CAISEDYEQYF
clone_size: few; d_call: TRBD1; j_call: TRBJ1-1; v_call: TRBV5-6; cdr3_nt: TGTGCCAGCAGCTTGGATCTGGGGACAGGGCTGAACACTGAAGCTTTCTTT; cdr3_aa: CASSLDLGTGLNTEAFF
clone_size: .; d_call: TRBD2; j_call: TRBJ2-5; v_call: TRBV7-7; cdr3_nt: TGTGCTAGCAGCCCCTCCGGACTAGCGGGAGGGACCCAGTACTTC; cdr3_aa: CASSPSGLAGGTQYF
clone_size: .; d_call: TRBD1; j_call: TRBJ2-6; v_call: TRBV7-9; cdr3_nt: TGTGCCAGCAGCTTATTCCGCAGGGGGCTTATCTCTGGGGCCAACGTCCTGACTTTC; cdr3_aa: CASSLFRRGLISGANVLTF
clone_size: few; d_call: TRBD2; j_call: TRBJ2-7; v_call: TRBV2; cdr3_nt: TGTGCCAGCAGTTCGAGCGGGAGTTACGGGTACGAGCAGTACTTC; cdr3_aa: CASSSSGSYGYEQYF
clone_size: few; d_call: .; j_call: TRBJ2-2; v_call: TRBV7-9; cdr3_nt: TGTGCCGGACAGGAGGCGGGGCTCGGCACCGGGGAGCTGTTTTTT; cdr3_aa: CAGQEAGLGTGELFF
clone_size: few; d_call: TRBD2; j_call: TRBJ2-2; v_call: TRBV9; cdr3_nt: TGTGCCAGCAGCGTCGCCCTAGCGGCGAACACCGGGGAGCTGTTTTTT; cdr3_aa: CASSVALAANTGELFF
clone_size: few; d_call: TRBD2; j_call: TRBJ2-4; v_call: TRBV7-2; cdr3_nt: TGTGCCAGCAGCTTAGGGGGTAGCGGGAAAAAGGAGGGTATTCGGTTC; cdr3_aa: CASSLGGSGKKEGIRF
clone_size: once; d_call: .; j_call: TRBJ2-7; v_call: TRBV7-2; cdr3_nt: TGTGCCAGCAGCTTCCGAGCCTCTGACGAGCAGTACTTC; cdr3_aa: CASSFRASDEQYF
clone_size: .; d_call: .; j_call: TRBJ1-1; v_call: TRBV27; cdr3_nt: TGTGCCAGCAGACGGGGGGTCTTGAACACTGAAGCTTTCTTT; cdr3_aa: CASRRGVLNTEAFF